The TCR beta chain under discussion was sequenced for a study of blood T cell repertoires in COVID-19. On the study more broadly: From the United States, Italy and Spain came samples of acute and convalescent COVID-19. In each case, the material was cDNA or gDNA derived from T cells, B-cell-depleted T cells, or PBMCs.

As processed by the authors: Amplified reference gene primers provided the basis for estimating nucleated cell counts. TCRdb keeps only in-frame clones here, not all; method: immunoSEQ multiplex PCR. V, J and clone size derive from that table, while D and trimming were established from the DNA sequence. The sample has just over 200,000 clones; about three quarters are singletons. The germline CDR1 and CDR2 sequences are PRHDT and FYEKMQ (reference sequence). Trimming removed 4 bases at V and 7 bases at J, with 14 bases between. This CDR3 contains 15 residues. The sequenced sample consisted of peripheral blood. This sequence joins TRBV13 and TRBJ1-6, with D possibly being TRBD1 (6 bases). The clonotype originates from a woman in her 70s with acute or convalescent COVID-19. The CDR3 region is CASSSPGASNSPLHF. CDR3 in DNA: TGTGCCAGCAGCTCCCCAGGGGCATCGAATTCACCCCTCCACTTT.